Shown below are 18 T cell receptor beta chains from a single sample sequenced in a study of T cell changes during pregnancy in multiple sclerosis. The protocol was immunoSEQ multiplex PCR, while the TCRdb copy is restricted to in-frame clones and leaves out a portion. The sample has 50,000 or so clones; roughly 93% are singletons. The source was CD8+ T cells from peripheral blood mononuclear cells, collected after pregnancy. The receptors were sampled from a female donor with multiple sclerosis, enrolled in a pregnancy study.

V gene TRBV15 combines with J gene TRBJ1-2; 10 bases match TRBD1. Germline-derived CDR1 and CDR2 are LNHNV and YYDKDF (reference sequence). V shed 5 bases and J 7 bases; nucleotides not matched to a gene: 7. The CDR3 is 14 amino acids. DNA for the CDR3: TGTGCCACCAGCGTCGGGACAGGGGCGTTTGGCTACACCTTC. Translating it yields CATSVGTGAFGYTF.

The rearrangement joins TRBV4-1 to TRBJ2-3; unclear D gene. This CDR3 has 13 residues. Trimming removed 4 bases at V and 2 bases at J, with 7 bases between. Germline V gene lookup returns CDR1 MGHRA and CDR2 YSYEKL. The CDR3 DNA is TGCGCCAGCAGCCCTACTACCACAGATACGCAGTATTTT. Residues: CASSPTTTDTQYF.

This clone was counted a single time. The rearrangement links TRBV6-5 to TRBJ2-7; possibly TRBD1 for D (6 bases). The CDR3 loop spans 13 amino acids. Trimming removed 6 bases from V and 5 bases from J, with 14 bases in between. CDR1 is MNHEY and CDR2 is SVGAGI in the germline V gene. DNA for the CDR3: TGTGCCAGCAGCCACAGGGCTCTCCACGAGCAGTACTTC. Protein: CASSHRALHEQYF.

This chain uses TRBV2 with TRBJ2-1, with TRBD2 identical over 10 bases. The CDR3 has 15 residues. Per the germline V gene, CDR1 is SNHLY and CDR2 is FYNNEI. With V trimmed by 6 bases and J by 2 bases, 4 bases remained unmatched. CDR3 coding DNA: TGTGCCAGCAGCCCGGGACTAGCGACCTACAATGAGCAGTTCTTC. This gives the protein CASSPGLATYNEQFF.

The rearrangement joins TRBV9 to TRBJ1-5; D not certain. CDR1 is SGDLS and CDR2 is YYNGEE in the germline V gene. The CDR3 is made up of 15 amino acids. V lost 0 bases and J 0 bases, leaving 7 bases between the germline ends. The CDR3 loop reads CASSVGPDSNQPQHF. The CDR3 coding sequence is TGTGCCAGCAGCGTAGGGCCAGATAGCAATCAGCCCCAGCATTTT.

This chain connects TRBV2 to TRBJ2-7, with D possibly being TRBD1 (6 bases). In germline, CDR1 is SNHLY, CDR2 FYNNEI. This CDR3 has 13 amino acids. Trimming cost V 6 bases and J 6 bases, with 15 bases left between them. The CDR3 DNA reads TGTGCCAGCAGCATCCTTCAAGGGGGCGAGCAGTACTTC. This sequence encodes CASSILQGGEQYF. Looking up the rest from reference TRBV2 and TRBJ2-7 gives the full variable domain: EPEVTQTPSHQVTQMGQEVILRCVPISNHLYFYWYRQILGQKVEFLVSFYNNEISEKSEIFDDQFSVERPDGSNFTLKIRSTKLEDSAMYFCASSILQGGEQYFGPGTRLTVT.

The V and J genes are TRBV29-1 and TRBJ2-5; weak D call: TRBD2 (5 bases). V was clipped by 2 bases and J by 4 bases, with 23 bases between them. The CDR3 has 17 amino acids. CDR1 SQVTM and CDR2 ANQGSEA come from the germline V gene. The DNA for the CDR3 is TGCAGCGTTGAATTCGGGGTAGCCCTAATCCGGGGAGAGACCCAGTACTTC. Translation: CSVEFGVALIRGETQYF.

The chain carries TRBV4-1 and TRBJ2-7, with TRBD2 identical over 7 bases. The CDR3 spans 14 residues. J gave up 6 bases and V 2 bases, and 7 bases lay outside the gene matches. Germline V gene lookup returns CDR1 MGHRA and CDR2 YSYEKL. The CDR3 DNA is TGCGCCAGCAGCCAAAAAATGGGGGGGTCCGAGCAGTACTTC. This codes for CASSQKMGGSEQYF.

This sequence joins TRBV7-8 and TRBJ2-7, with D maybe TRBD1 (5 bases). CDR3 length equals 14 residues. V lost 1 base and J 3 bases, leaving 10 bases between the germline ends. The germline V gene has CDR1 SGHVS and CDR2 FQNEAQ. This CDR3 reads CASSLEAGYYEQYF. The CDR3 nucleotides read TGTGCCAGCAGCTTAGAAGCAGGGTACTACGAGCAGTACTTC.

The chain combines TRBV5-1 with TRBJ2-3, with 8 bases identical to TRBD2. The V gene's germline CDR1 is SGHRS and CDR2 YFSETQ. The CDR3 consists of 14 residues. Trimming at V came to 0 bases and at J to 6 bases, leaving 3 bases not matched to a gene. The DNA of the CDR3 is TGCGCCAGCAGCTTGGCCGGGGGGGTGGATACGCAGTATTTT. The encoded protein is CASSLAGGVDTQYF.

J is TRBJ2-7 and V is TRBV13; 8 positions match TRBD1. Germline values: CDR1 PRHDT, CDR2 FYEKMQ (reference sequence). The ends lost 1 base at V and 4 bases at J; junction bases unmatched: 9. The CDR3 has 16 amino acids. CDR3 in amino acids: CASSLEGRQGAYEQYF. The CDR3 region has the DNA TGTGCCAGCAGCTTAGAAGGCCGTCAGGGGGCTTACGAGCAGTACTTC.

The chain has TRBV27 and TRBJ2-7; 11 nucleotides match TRBD1. The CDR3 covers 14 residues. Germline V gene sequence: CDR1 MNHEY, CDR2 SMNVEV (reference sequence). Germline trimming cut 1 base from V and 5 bases from J; bases unmatched to any gene: 1. The CDR3 nucleotides are TGTGCCAGCAGTTTATGGGGACAGGGGGACGAGCAGTACTTC. Translated: CASSLWGQGDEQYF.

This chain links TRBV7-9 with TRBJ2-5; TRBD1 matches at 12 bases. The J segment lost 1 base and the V segment lost 5 bases, leaving 5 bases of the junction unmatched. The CDR3 length is 16 residues. CDR1 is SEHNR and CDR2 is FQNEAQ in the germline V gene (reference sequence). The CDR3 spells CASSPRDRGPQETQYF. The CDR3 nucleotides are TGTGCCAGCAGCCCCCGGGACAGGGGGCCCCAAGAGACCCAGTACTTC.

The CDR3: CASSDRVWYGYTF. The CDR3, as DNA: TGTGCCAGCAGCGACAGGGTGTGGTATGGCTACACCTTC. The chain recombines TRBV7-9 with TRBJ1-2, with 7 nucleotides matching TRBD1. Germline CDR1 is SEHNR and CDR2 is FQNEAQ (reference sequence). The CDR3 spans 13 residues. V dropped 5 bases and J dropped 5; count of bases not matched to a gene: 5.

The chain is built from TRBV4-2 and TRBJ1-1; TRBD1 might be the D (5 bases). In germline, CDR1 is LGHNA, CDR2 YNFKEQ. Trimming removed 1 base from V and 4 bases from J, with 10 bases in between. This CDR3 has 14 amino acids. The CDR3 nucleotides are TGTGCCAGCAGCCAAGCCGGGGGGGGCACTGAAGCTTTCTTT. This encodes CASSQAGGGTEAFF.

The chain is built from TRBV25-1 and TRBJ2-1, with TRBD2 matching 7 bases. The germline V gene has CDR1 MGHDK and CDR2 SYGVNS. The CDR3 consists of 17 residues. J lost 2 bases, V lost 4 bases, and 11 bases had no gene match. CDR3 nucleotide sequence: TGTGCCAGCAGTGGTGATGGCGGGAGTGTCCCCTACAATGAGCAGTTCTTC. This translates into CASSGDGGSVPYNEQFF.

This chain joins TRBV25-1 and TRBJ2-2; possible D gene TRBD1, 6 bases. Trimming shortened V by 9 bases and J by 4 bases, and 9 bases separated the two germline ends. Per germline, CDR1 MGHDK and CDR2 SYGVNS. The CDR3 totals 12 residues. Written as DNA, the CDR3 is TGTGCCAGTCGGGACACCACCGGGGAGCTGTTTTTT. Translation gives CASRDTTGELFF.

CDR3: CASSERSLLTSGVVYEQYF. The CDR3 DNA reads as TGTGCCAGCAGTGAACGGAGTCTCCTGACTAGCGGGGTGGTCTACGAGCAGTACTTC. The V gene is TRBV2, the J gene TRBJ2-7; 11 bases match TRBD2. V lost 2 bases to trimming and J lost 3 bases; unmatched junction nucleotides: 15. Per the germline V gene, CDR1 is SNHLY and CDR2 is FYNNEI. CDR3 length equals 19 residues.